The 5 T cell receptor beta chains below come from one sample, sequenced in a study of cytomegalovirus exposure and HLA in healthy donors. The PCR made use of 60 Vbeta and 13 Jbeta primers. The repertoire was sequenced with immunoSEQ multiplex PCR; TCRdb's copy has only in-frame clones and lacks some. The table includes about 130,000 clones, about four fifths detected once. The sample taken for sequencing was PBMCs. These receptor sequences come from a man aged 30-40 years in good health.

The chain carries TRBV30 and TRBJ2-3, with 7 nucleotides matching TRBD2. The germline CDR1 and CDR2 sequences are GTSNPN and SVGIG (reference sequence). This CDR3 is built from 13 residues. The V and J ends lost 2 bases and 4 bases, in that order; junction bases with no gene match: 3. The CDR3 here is CAWSWRESDTQYF. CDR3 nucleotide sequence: TGTGCCTGGAGTTGGCGGGAGTCAGATACGCAGTATTTT. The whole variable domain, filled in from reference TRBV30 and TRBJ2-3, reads SQTIHQWPATLVQPVGSPLSLECTVEGTSNPNLYWYRQAAGRGLQLLFYSVGIGQISSEVPQNLSASRPQDRQFILSSKKLLLSDSGFYLCAWSWRESDTQYFGPGTRLTVL.

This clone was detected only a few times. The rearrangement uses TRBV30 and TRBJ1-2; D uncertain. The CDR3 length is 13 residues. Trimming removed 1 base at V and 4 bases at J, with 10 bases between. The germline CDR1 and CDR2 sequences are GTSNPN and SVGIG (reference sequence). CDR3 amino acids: CAWSGSIGYGYTF. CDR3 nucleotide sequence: TGTGCCTGGAGTGGGAGCATCGGCTATGGCTACACCTTC.

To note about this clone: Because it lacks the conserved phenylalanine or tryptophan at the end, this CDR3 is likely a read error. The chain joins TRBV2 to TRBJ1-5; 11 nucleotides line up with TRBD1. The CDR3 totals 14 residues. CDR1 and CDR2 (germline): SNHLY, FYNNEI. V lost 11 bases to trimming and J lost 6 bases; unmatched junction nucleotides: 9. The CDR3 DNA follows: TGTGCCGCCGCGGACAGGGGGCCGACTCAGCCCCAGCATCTT. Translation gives CAAADRGPTQPQHL.

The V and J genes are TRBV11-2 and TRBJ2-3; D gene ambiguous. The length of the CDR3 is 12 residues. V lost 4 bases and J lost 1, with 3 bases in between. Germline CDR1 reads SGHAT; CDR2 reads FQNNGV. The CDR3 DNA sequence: TGTGCCAGCAGCTGGCGCACAGATACGCAGTATTTT. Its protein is CASSWRTDTQYF.

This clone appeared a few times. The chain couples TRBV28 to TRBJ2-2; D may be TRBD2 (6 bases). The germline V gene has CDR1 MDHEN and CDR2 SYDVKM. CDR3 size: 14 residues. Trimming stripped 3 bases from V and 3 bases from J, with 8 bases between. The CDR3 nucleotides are TGTGCCAGCAGTTTTCGCGGGGACACCGGGGAGCTGTTTTTT. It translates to CASSFRGDTGELFF.